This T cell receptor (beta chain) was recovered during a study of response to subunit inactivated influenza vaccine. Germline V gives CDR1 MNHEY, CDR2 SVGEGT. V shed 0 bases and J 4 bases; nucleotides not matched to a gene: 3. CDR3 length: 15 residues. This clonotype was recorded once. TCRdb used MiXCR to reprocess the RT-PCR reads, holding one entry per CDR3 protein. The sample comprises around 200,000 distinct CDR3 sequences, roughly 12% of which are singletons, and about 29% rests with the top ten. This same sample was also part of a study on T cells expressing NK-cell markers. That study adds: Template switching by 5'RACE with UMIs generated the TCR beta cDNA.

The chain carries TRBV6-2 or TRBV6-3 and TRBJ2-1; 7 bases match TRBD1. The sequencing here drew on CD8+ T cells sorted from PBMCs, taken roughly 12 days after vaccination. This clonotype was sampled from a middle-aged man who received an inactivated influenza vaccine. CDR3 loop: CASSYSMGQYNEQFF. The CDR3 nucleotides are TGTGCCAGCAGTTACTCGATGGGACAGTACAATGAGCAGTTCTTC.